At least ten counts were recorded for the clone carrying this TCR beta chain. Individuals who volunteered at a blood bank located in Maryland, USA, made up the group of healthy controls. The study built unsorted libraries from 2 million PBMCs kept at -80 C. It was by 5'RACE with 10-nucleotide random UMIs that the cDNA was made. Per sequencing run, 15-18 subjects together gave over 170 million TCR-beta sequences. TCRdb itself ran the 5' RACE reads through MiXCR, one entry per CDR3 protein. The table includes 50,000 or so distinct CDR3 sequences, approximately 17% detected once. The entry originates in a study of neurological immune-mediated disorders. Germline V gives CDR1 SEHNR, CDR2 FQNEAQ (reference sequence). This CDR3 is built from 14 residues. J lost 5 bases, V lost 6 bases, and 7 bases had no gene match.

Sequencing used PBMCs. The TCR originated in a man in his fifties or sixties in good health. The rearrangement uses TRBV7-9 and TRBJ2-7; 10 nucleotides align to TRBD1. The CDR3 region is CASSQTGGQHEQYF. Here the CDR3 DNA reads TGTGCCAGCAGTCAGACAGGGGGCCAGCACGAGCAGTACTTC.